The sequence of this TCR beta chain was determined in a study of siplizumab effects on memory and regulatory T cells. Study-wide points: Most proliferating CD4+ or CD8+ clones, roughly 75-95%, had no naive or memory assignment. Apparently key alloresponse contributors, naive T cells also seemed more diverse than memory cells. Controls showed an average of roughly 25% Treg-derived mappable alloreactive CD4+ clones, while siplizumab showed about 71%.

With respect to this clone: The target antigen is unknown.

Sequencing used immunoSEQ multiplex PCR; TCRdb keeps in-frame clones, though not all of them. The table lists approximately 100,000 clones, 93% of them singletons. This CDR3 has 16 amino acids. V was clipped by 2 bases and J by 2 bases; unmatched bases: 3. Germline values: CDR1 MNHNY, CDR2 SVGAGI (reference sequence). The sequenced sample consisted of non-Treg CD4+ T cells sorted from blood. This TCR was sampled from a human donor in good health. V and J are TRBV6-6 and TRBJ2-2, with 9 bases identical to TRBD1. This CDR3 is CASSYPTGGNTGELFF. The CDR3 DNA sequence: TGTGCCAGCAGTTACCCGACAGGGGGAAACACCGGGGAGCTGTTTTTT.